This TCR beta chain was documented in a study of molecular identifiers for immune sequencing clone quantification. Study-level information: Replicates split RNA from roughly 21,000 or 96,000 naive CD8 cells five ways, and the researchers sequenced four portions. Study-level findings and limits: With a barcode shared among identical TCR molecules, highly expanded clone sizes could be underestimated.

This clonotype was observed many times. Antigen: not known. Germline CDR1 and CDR2: SEHNR and FQNEAQ (reference sequence). Unmatched junction bases numbered 4, after V lost 8 bases and J lost 5 bases. The CDR3 is made up of 12 amino acids. The use of previously described methods and listed TCR primers produced the bulk TCR libraries. TCRdb reanalysed the PCR reads using MiXCR and keeps one entry per CDR3 protein. The table includes a few hundred thousand distinct CDR3 sequences, over 20% detected once. Source material: naive CD8+ T cells from blood, with Jurkat cell RNA spiked in. Subset noted: FACS-sorted CD8+CD4-CCR7+CD45RA+ naive T cells. The gene calls are TRBV7-9 and TRBJ1-1; 8 bases map to TRBD1. The receptor was derived from a human donor in good health. Some libraries in this study had Jurkat cell RNA spiked in. CDR3 DNA: TGTGCCAGCTCAGGGGGCGGAACTGAAGCTTTCTTT. This sequence encodes CASSGGGTEAFF.